This T cell receptor beta chain was recovered during a study of beta chain features in type 1 diabetes. As for this clone: Antigen specificity is unknown.

The J segment lost 1 base and the V segment lost 6 bases, leaving 9 bases of the junction unmatched. This CDR3 region has 18 residues. Germline V gene lookup returns CDR1 WSHSY and CDR2 SAAADI. Broader study findings: Patients and controls would be equally affected if PCR favored shorter templates.

Reverse transcription of all isolated RNA meant that expressed TCRB transcripts were sequenced. Clones were sequenced by immunoSEQ multiplex PCR, and TCRdb holds only the in-frame ones, with some missing. The table lists about 40,000 clones, approximately 53% of them singletons, with around 0.25% in the top ten. Sequencing was carried out using stem cell memory CD4+ T cells from blood. The sequence derives from a woman aged 25 to 39 in good health. The chain links TRBV10-2 to TRBJ2-2, with TRBD2 matching 12 bases. CDR3 sequence (DNA): TGCGCCAGCAGAAACCTCGGACTAGCGGGAATGAACACCGGGGAGCTGTTTTTT. It yields the protein CASRNLGLAGMNTGELFF.